This T cell receptor (beta chain) was obtained from a study of blood T cell repertoires in COVID-19. This table comes from immunoSEQ multiplex PCR, and its TCRdb copy is limited to in-frame clones, with some not included. The sample contains roughly 40,000 clones, about nine tenths of which appear only once. This clone was recorded only once. The germline V gene encodes CDR1 SGHRS and CDR2 YFSETQ. V lost 1 base and J 2 bases, leaving 6 bases between the germline ends. The CDR3 contains 13 residues. The source is a human donor in a cohort sampled during active COVID-19. This chain links TRBV5-1 with TRBJ2-5; D is unresolved. The sample consisted of peripheral blood. The CDR3 nucleotides read TGCGCCAGCAGCTTGTCCCTACAAGAGACCCAGTACTTC. Protein sequence: CASSLSLQETQYF.